These 12 T cell receptor beta chains originate from one sample sequenced in a study of T cell changes during pregnancy in multiple sclerosis. Clones were read by immunoSEQ multiplex PCR, and TCRdb kept only the in-frame ones, dropping some. The sample has 9,500 to 15,000 clones, roughly nine tenths seen once. The sample in question was CD8+ T cells from peripheral blood mononuclear cells, obtained in the second trimester of pregnancy. The source of these receptors is a female donor in good health, enrolled as a control in a pregnancy study.

The chain recombines TRBV11-2 with TRBJ2-7; 8 bases are a match to TRBD2. The length of the CDR3 is 15 residues. The V gene's germline CDR1 is SGHAT and CDR2 FQNNGV. Trimming took 0 bases from V and 2 from J; bases not matched to a gene: 3. The CDR3 loop is CASSLDGGGTYEQYF. In DNA, the CDR3 is TGTGCCAGCAGCTTAGATGGCGGGGGGACCTACGAGCAGTACTTC. The full variable domain, its missing parts supplied by reference TRBV11-2 and TRBJ2-7, is EAGVAQSPRYKIIEKRQSVAFWCNPISGHATLYWYQQILGQGPKLLIQFQNNGVVDDSQLPKDRFSAERLKGVDSTLKIQPAKLEDSAVYLCASSLDGGGTYEQYFGPGTRLTVT.

The gene calls are TRBV7-6 and TRBJ2-2; perhaps TRBD2 as D (5 bases). The CDR3 has 15 amino acids. Trimming removed 5 bases at V and 4 bases at J, with 14 bases between. The V gene's germline CDR1 is SGHVS and CDR2 FNYEAQ. CDR3 nucleotide sequence: TGTGCCAGCAGCGATCACGGGGTCCCCACCGGGGAGCTGTTTTTT. Its translation is CASSDHGVPTGELFF. The variable domain in full, with the rest retrieved from reference TRBV7-6 and TRBJ2-2, is GAGVSQSPRYKVTKRGQDVALRCDPISGHVSLYWYRQALGQGPEFLTYFNYEAQQDKSGLPNDRFSAERPEGSISTLTIQRTEQRDSAMYRCASSDHGVPTGELFFGEGSRLTVL.

The CDR3 coding sequence is TGTGCCTGGAGGAGGGGGACAGGGACCTACGAGCAGTACTTC. Translation gives CAWRRGTGTYEQYF. V is TRBV30 and J is TRBJ2-7; 9 nucleotides align to TRBD1. In germline, CDR1 is GTSNPN, CDR2 SVGIG (reference sequence). Trimming removed 3 bases from V and 2 bases from J; junction bases left unmatched: 5. The CDR3 loop spans 14 amino acids.

This chain connects TRBV6-4 to TRBJ2-2, with D tentatively TRBD2 (6 bases). Deletions cut 3 bases from V and 5 bases from J, with 7 bases between. The germline CDR1 and CDR2 sequences are MRHNA and SNTAGT. The CDR3 loop spans 13 amino acids. The CDR3 DNA sequence: TGTGCCAGCAGTGATAGCGGTACCGGGGAGCTGTTTTTT. Translated, it gives CASSDSGTGELFF.

The chain combines TRBV19 with TRBJ1-3; D is unresolved. The germline V gene has CDR1 LNHDA and CDR2 SQIVND (reference sequence). V lost 2 bases and J lost 9, with 11 bases in between. CDR3 length: 13 residues. In DNA form, the CDR3 reads TGTGCCAGTAGTATACGCAGGCAACCCACCATATATTTT. This codes for CASSIRRQPTIYF.

This clone has only one observation. V is TRBV7-6 and J is TRBJ2-7, with D perhaps TRBD2 (5 bases). This CDR3 region has 14 residues. The V end lost 1 base, the J end lost 3 bases, and 10 bases lay between the germline ends. From germline, CDR1 is SGHVS and CDR2 FNYEAQ. In DNA form, the CDR3 reads TGTGCCAGCAGCTTAGGAGGGATAGACTACGAGCAGTACTTC. This translates into CASSLGGIDYEQYF. The whole variable domain, filled in from reference TRBV7-6 and TRBJ2-7, reads GAGVSQSPRYKVTKRGQDVALRCDPISGHVSLYWYRQALGQGPEFLTYFNYEAQQDKSGLPNDRFSAERPEGSISTLTIQRTEQRDSAMYRCASSLGGIDYEQYFGPGTRLTVT.

The chain uses TRBV30 and TRBJ1-1; 8 nucleotides agree with TRBD1. V trimming: 3 bases; J trimming: 0 bases; junction bases outside the gene matches: 3. CDR1 and CDR2 (germline): GTSNPN, SVGIG (reference sequence). The CDR3 loop spans 14 amino acids. The chain's CDR3 is CAWSLGQVNTEAFF. CDR3 nucleotide sequence: TGTGCCTGGAGCTTGGGACAGGTGAACACTGAAGCTTTCTTT. Combining the CDR3 with reference TRBV30 and TRBJ1-1 gives the whole variable domain SQTIHQWPATLVQPVGSPLSLECTVEGTSNPNLYWYRQAAGRGLQLLFYSVGIGQISSEVPQNLSASRPQDRQFILSSKKLLLSDSGFYLCAWSLGQVNTEAFFGQGTRLTVV.

This clone was recorded only once. V is TRBV29-1 and J is TRBJ1-1; D gene ambiguous. CDR3 size: 12 residues. The germline CDR1 and CDR2 sequences are SQVTM and ANQGSEA. Trimming took 8 bases from V and 7 from J, leaving 17 bases between them. The CDR3, as DNA: TGCAGCACCTTCAGCGGGCAGAATGAAGCTTTCTTT. This translates into CSTFSGQNEAFF.

The chain has TRBV11-3 and TRBJ2-3; 10 nucleotides align to TRBD2. Germline V gives CDR1 SGHNT, CDR2 YENEEA. This CDR3 region has 16 residues. V lost 5 bases to trimming and J lost 1 base; unmatched junction nucleotides: 6. CDR3 loop: CASSMGLAPGTDTQYF. DNA for the CDR3: TGTGCCAGCAGCATGGGACTAGCGCCGGGCACAGATACGCAGTATTTT.

The gene calls are TRBV7-9 and TRBJ2-1, with D maybe TRBD2 (7 bases). V lost 5 bases and J 6 bases, leaving 23 bases between the germline ends. This CDR3 region has 17 residues. The germline CDR1 and CDR2 sequences are SEHNR and FQNEAQ (reference sequence). Here the CDR3 reads CASSPRGGGQAGNEQFF. The CDR3 DNA reads as TGTGCCAGCAGCCCGCGTGGGGGGGGCCAGGCCGGCAATGAGCAGTTCTTC.

The chain is built from TRBV7-2 and TRBJ2-3, with a weak D call TRBD2 (6 bases). Trimming took 2 bases from V and 3 from J, leaving 12 bases between them. Germline V lookup: CDR1 SGHTA, CDR2 FQGNSA. CDR3 length: 15 residues. CDR3 bases: TGTGCCAGCAGCTTAAGGTTGGGGACTACAGATACGCAGTATTTT. This translates into CASSLRLGTTDTQYF.

The V and J genes are TRBV11-2 and TRBJ2-2; the D gene is possibly TRBD2 (7 bases). The germline V gene encodes CDR1 SGHAT and CDR2 FQNNGV. Trimming took 8 bases from V and 8 from J, leaving 27 bases between them. This CDR3 is built from 17 residues. For the CDR3, the DNA is TGTGCCAGCGACGCAATATTAGGGGGGGCGACGGCGGGGGAGCTGTTTTTT. Translated: CASDAILGGATAGELFF.